Below, 25 T cell receptor beta chains from the same sample are listed, as sequenced in a study of T-cell memory formation after mild COVID-19. TCRdb re-analysed the 5' RACE reads in MiXCR, keeping a single row per CDR3 protein. Found here are 250,000 to 350,000 distinct CDR3 sequences, roughly an eighth of them singletons; the top ten hold over 20%. The sequenced material came from PBMCs or a T cell subset sorted from them (not recorded which). All receptors derive from a man younger than 30 who had mild COVID-19 (a few samples of this study predate the infection). Cell type and time point are not known.

The CDR3 DNA follows: TGCGCCAGCAGCTTCTCAGGGTTGAACACTGAAGCTTTCTTT. As protein: CASSFSGLNTEAFF. This chain joins TRBV5-1 and TRBJ1-1; weak D call: TRBD1 (5 bases). CDR1 and CDR2 (germline): SGHRS, YFSETQ. This CDR3 comprises 14 residues. V was clipped by 2 bases and J by 0 bases, with 8 bases between them. The variable domain in full, with the rest retrieved from reference TRBV5-1 and TRBJ1-1, is KAGVTQTPRYLIKTRGQQVTLSCSPISGHRSVSWYQQTPGQGLQFLFEYFSETQRNKGNFPGRFSGRQFSNSRSEMNVSTLELGDSALYLCASSFSGLNTEAFFGQGTRLTVV.

This rearrangement joins TRBV7-9 to TRBJ1-4; 7 positions match TRBD1. The CDR3 is made up of 14 amino acids. With V trimmed by 4 bases and J by 8 bases, 7 bases remained unmatched. Germline V gives CDR1 SEHNR, CDR2 FQNEAQ (reference sequence). CDR3 sequence: CASSYTGEREKLFF. CDR3 in DNA: TGTGCCAGCAGCTATACAGGGGAGAGAGAAAAACTGTTTTTT.

This clonotype was counted between two and nine times. J is TRBJ1-2 and V is TRBV12-3 or TRBV12-4; D uncertain. Between the trimmed V and J ends, which lost 6 bases and 8 bases, there was a span of 19 bases. The CDR3 contains 14 residues. CDR3 DNA sequence: TGTGCCAGCAGCCCCTACAGACGCCTGGAGGGCTACACCTTC. It translates to CASSPYRRLEGYTF.

This clonotype occurred a few times. The chain has TRBV20-1 and TRBJ2-7; D might be TRBD1 or TRBD2, each matching 5 bases. From germline, CDR1 is DFQATT and CDR2 SNEGSKA (reference sequence). The CDR3 runs to 15 residues. Trimming removed 3 bases from V and 2 bases from J, with 17 bases in between. CDR3: CSARGRDATAYEQYV. The CDR3 coding sequence is TGCAGTGCTAGGGGTAGGGACGCGACAGCCTACGAGCAGTACGTC.

This clonotype occurred a few times. The chain combines TRBV5-1 with TRBJ2-1; D is possibly TRBD1 or TRBD2 (5 bases each). CDR3 length: 15 amino acids. CDR1 and CDR2 from the germline V gene are SGHRS and YFSETQ. V lost 6 bases and J 3 bases, leaving 16 bases between the germline ends. CDR3 DNA sequence: TGCGCCAGCACCCCGGGAAGGGGTAACTACAATGAGCAGTTCTTC. Protein product: CASTPGRGNYNEQFF. Based on the CDR3 plus reference TRBV5-1 and TRBJ2-1, the full variable domain is KAGVTQTPRYLIKTRGQQVTLSCSPISGHRSVSWYQQTPGQGLQFLFEYFSETQRNKGNFPGRFSGRQFSNSRSEMNVSTLELGDSALYLCASTPGRGNYNEQFFGPGTRLTVL.

The rearrangement links TRBV10-3 to TRBJ1-1; D unclear. Trimming stripped 2 bases from V and 1 base from J, with 8 bases between. The CDR3 is made up of 14 amino acids. CDR1 is ENHRY and CDR2 is SYGVKD in the germline V gene. CDR3 nucleotide sequence: TGTGCCATCAGTGAGAGGTTGGGGAACACTGAAGCTTTCTTT. As protein: CAISERLGNTEAFF.

The V call is TRBV12-3 or TRBV12-4, the J call TRBJ1-5; D perhaps matches TRBD1 (5 bases). This CDR3 spans 15 amino acids. V dropped 6 bases and J dropped 1 base, with 13 bases sitting between them. CDR3 DNA sequence: TGTGCCAGCAGCATGGGGGGTTGGAGCAATCAGCCCCAGCATTTT. Protein: CASSMGGWSNQPQHF.

For this clonotype: Because the CDR3's place on the DNA is in doubt, the DNA is left out and the CDR3 is given as listed by TCRdb. The chain combines TRBV2 with TRBJ1-2; the D call in the table, TRBD1, was not verified against the DNA. Per germline, CDR1 SNHLY and CDR2 FYNNEI. The CDR3 has 14 amino acids, counting both end residues. The CDR3 loop reads CASIFGPGGGGYTF.

This clonotype was seen at least ten times. The chain has TRBV4-3 and TRBJ2-7; possible D gene TRBD1, 6 bases. Germline values: CDR1 LGHNA, CDR2 YSLEER. V lost 4 bases and J lost 3, with 13 bases in between. CDR3 length: 14 amino acids. The CDR3 DNA follows: TGCGCCAGCAGCCGAGAGACAGGTCTCTACGAGCAGTACTTC. Amino acids: CASSRETGLYEQYF.

V usage is TRBV7-2 and J usage is TRBJ2-3, with D tentatively TRBD1 (5 bases). The V gene's germline CDR1 is SGHTA and CDR2 FQGNSA. Trimming shortened V by 0 bases and J by 6 bases, and 7 bases separated the two germline ends. This CDR3 spans 13 amino acids. In DNA, the CDR3 is TGTGCCAGCAGCTTAGCTTCAGGGGATACGCAGTATTTT. Protein product: CASSLASGDTQYF.

In its sample, this clonotype was seen a few times. V and J are TRBV28 and TRBJ1-5, with TRBD1 as a possible D gene (5 bases). The CDR3 runs to 15 residues. Germline V gene lookup returns CDR1 MDHEN and CDR2 SYDVKM. The V end was cut by 6 bases, the J end by 3 bases, with 15 bases between. This CDR3 reads CASREVQAPNQPQHF. The CDR3 coding sequence is TGTGCCAGCAGGGAGGTACAGGCGCCCAATCAGCCCCAGCATTTT.

This clonotype showed up just a few times. The chain is built from TRBV7-3 and TRBJ2-1; the D call may be TRBD1 or TRBD2 (5 bases each). The CDR3 totals 15 residues. V was cut by 3 bases and J by 9 bases, with 18 bases left in between. Per germline, CDR1 SGHTA and CDR2 FQGTGA. The DNA for the CDR3 is TGTGCCAGCAGCTTTGGGAACAGGAATCGGGGTGAGCAGTTCTTC. Protein product: CASSFGNRNRGEQFF.

There are a few counts of this clonotype. The V gene is TRBV4-1, the J gene TRBJ2-3; possible D gene TRBD2, 6 bases. The CDR3 runs 15 residues. The germline V and J ends were trimmed by 1 base and 2 bases, with 10 bases remaining between them. Germline lookup yields CDR1 MGHRA and CDR2 YSYEKL. CDR3 sequence reads: CASSQVGGTTDTQYF. CDR3 bases: TGCGCCAGCAGCCAAGTTGGGGGGACCACAGATACGCAGTATTTT.

This chain links TRBV20-1 with TRBJ2-6; D not certain. CDR1 and CDR2 (germline): DFQATT, SNEGSKA (reference sequence). The CDR3 extends over 15 amino acids. Trimming took off 3 bases at V and 0 bases at J, with 9 bases between the two ends. Here the CDR3 reads CSASAVRSGANVLTF. The CDR3 DNA reads TGCAGTGCTAGCGCGGTACGCTCTGGGGCCAACGTCCTGACTTTC.

This clonotype was counted between two and nine times. The chain combines TRBV5-5 with TRBJ2-1, with TRBD1 as a possible D gene (5 bases). The CDR3 has 16 residues. CDR1 is SGHKS, CDR2 YYEKEE, per germline (reference sequence). The V and J ends lost 1 base and 0 bases respectively, with 11 bases between them. The CDR3 sequence: CASSLTQESSYNEQFF. The CDR3 region has the DNA TGTGCCAGCAGCTTGACACAGGAAAGCTCCTACAATGAGCAGTTCTTC.

The V and J genes are TRBV7-9 and TRBJ1-2; possible D gene TRBD1, 6 bases. V was shortened by 2 bases and J by 4 bases, with 11 bases between the two germline ends. Per the germline V gene, CDR1 is SEHNR and CDR2 is FQNEAQ (reference sequence). This CDR3 region has 14 residues. CDR3 bases: TGTGCCAGCAGCTTATCAGGGGCGGGCTATGGCTACACCTTC. Translating gives CASSLSGAGYGYTF.

This clonotype was counted ten times or more. The chain recombines TRBV6-6 with TRBJ2-7; D is tentatively TRBD1 or TRBD2 (5 bases each). CDR1 is MNHNY and CDR2 is SVGAGI in the germline V gene (reference sequence). The germline V and J ends were trimmed by 2 bases and 6 bases, with 20 bases remaining between them. The CDR3 is 16 amino acids. The CDR3 protein is CASSYHYFGTVPEQYV. CDR3 DNA sequence: TGTGCCAGCAGTTACCACTACTTTGGGACGGTTCCCGAGCAGTACGTC.

This clonotype was recorded many times. J is TRBJ1-2 and V is TRBV9, with 8 bases matching TRBD1. J lost 7 bases, V lost 3 bases, and 14 bases had no gene match. Germline V gene data show CDR1 as SGDLS and CDR2 as YYNGEE. This CDR3 comprises 16 residues. The DNA for the CDR3 is TGTGCCAGCAGCGCGACAGGGGCCCCCTCTGTATCTGGCTACACCTTC. Its translation: CASSATGAPSVSGYTF.

The chain is built from TRBV5-1 and TRBJ1-2; D uncertain. Germline loops: CDR1 SGHRS, CDR2 YFSETQ. The CDR3 is 15 amino acids. V was trimmed by 4 bases and J by 1 base, leaving 14 bases between them. In DNA, the CDR3 is TGCGCCAGCAGCCCGTTAAATCAACTTAACTATGGCTACACCTTC. This translates into CASSPLNQLNYGYTF.

This clonotype was counted a few times. The chain combines TRBV2 with TRBJ2-7; D remains unclear. Between the trimmed V and J ends, which lost 4 bases and 0 bases, there was a span of 13 bases. The CDR3 is 15 amino acids. In germline, CDR1 is SNHLY, CDR2 FYNNEI. CDR3 in DNA: TGTGCCAGCAGTGCTAGTTATGTGAGCTCCTACGAGCAGTACGTC. It yields the protein CASSASYVSSYEQYV.

In its sample, this clonotype was seen a few times. The rearrangement uses TRBV6-6 and TRBJ2-1, with TRBD2 identical over 9 bases. J gave up 4 bases and V 8 bases, and 3 bases lay outside the gene matches. The CDR3 sequence is 13 residues long. Germline V CDR1 and CDR2: MNHNY, SVGAGI (reference sequence). In DNA form, the CDR3 reads TGTGCCAGCCTGACTAGCGGTTACAATGAGCAGTTCTTC. Translated, it gives CASLTSGYNEQFF.

This clonotype was observed at least ten times. The chain joins TRBV6-2 or TRBV6-3 to TRBJ1-4; no definite D call. Trimming took 5 bases from V and 8 from J, leaving 18 bases between them. Per the germline V gene, CDR1 is MNHEY and CDR2 is SVGEGT. The length of the CDR3 is 15 residues. The CDR3: CASSPLVYGPEKLFF. CDR3 coding DNA: TGTGCCAGCAGTCCATTGGTCTACGGTCCCGAAAAACTGTTTTTT.

The chain links TRBV3-2 to TRBJ2-7; TRBD2 is taken as the D call from the table, unchecked against the DNA. TRBV3-2 is reported as a pseudogene. The CDR3 totals 14 residues. The chain's CDR3 is CASSLLAGIYEQYV. DNA of the CDR3: TGTGCCAGCAGCCTCCTAGCGGGGATCTACGAGCAGTACGTC.

This clonotype came up once. This chain connects TRBV12-5 to TRBJ2-3; D ambiguous. The CDR3 is made up of 16 amino acids. Germline V lookup: CDR1 LGHNT, CDR2 FRNRAP. V was pared by 0 bases and J by 4 bases, with 14 bases between. The CDR3 DNA reads as TGTGCTAGTGGTTTGGTACTGGCTAGTGTTGCAGATACGCAGTATTTT. Translating gives CASGLVLASVADTQYF.

This clonotype was recorded many times. The chain employs TRBV12-3 or TRBV12-4 and TRBJ2-5; TRBD2 matches at 10 bases. V shed 5 bases, J shed 3 bases, and the junction held 0 bases outside the gene matches. The CDR3 spans 13 residues. The CDR3 here is CASSSGGEETQYF. CDR3 sequence (DNA): TGTGCCAGCAGTAGCGGGGGGGAAGAGACCCAGTACTTC.